This T cell receptor (beta chain) was recorded in a study of CD8+CD57+ T cells in acquired aplastic anemia. Study-wide background: On average, sorted CD4+ and CD8+ cells gave approximately 3.1 ug of DNA.

A remark on this clonotype: This may come from a read error, since a much larger clone is one base off.

Using genomic DNA as the template, TCR beta VDJ and CDR3 profiling was carried out. A single record per CDR3 protein comes from TCRdb applying MiXCR to the reads. This sample yields 150,000 to 200,000 distinct CDR3 sequences, of which less than 50% are seen a single time; about 31% belongs to the top ten. Flow cytometry had shown expanded CD8+CD57+ cells in the patients chosen for sequencing. Among the patients, all had severe acquired aplastic anemia. Therapy had not been given to patients before blood sampling. The V and J ends lost 10 bases and 1 base, in that order; junction bases with no gene match: 6. Germline V gene lookup returns CDR1 PRHDT and CDR2 FYEKMQ (reference sequence). The CDR3 is 15 residues long.

This rearrangement joins TRBV13 to TRBJ2-6; 8 positions agree with TRBD2. The sample comprised sorted CD4+, CD8+, or CD8+CD57+ T cells (not recorded which) from PBMCs. This TCR was recovered from a human donor with aplastic anemia. CDR3 protein: CATSGGGSGANVLTF. The CDR3 DNA is TGTGCCACTTCGGGCGGGGGGTCTGGGGCCAACGTCCTGACTTTC. The variable domain in full, with the rest retrieved from reference TRBV13 and TRBJ2-6, is AAGVIQSPRHLIKEKRETATLKCYPIPRHDTVYWYQQGPGQDPQFLISFYEKMQSDKGSIPDRFSAQQFSDYHSELNMSSLELGDSALYFCATSGGGSGANVLTFGAGSRLTVL.